These 16 T cell receptor delta chains originate from one sample sequenced in a study of γδ T cells in repeated Plasmodium falciparum infection. Flow sorting of PBMC yielded separate Vgamma9/Vdelta2+ and Vdelta2-negative gammadelta T cell populations for bulk repertoire analysis. TCRdb reprocessed the multiplex PCR reads using CATT. This repertoire shows 50,000 to 55,000 delta-chain clones, approximately 2% found once; its top ten account for about 24%. Material for sequencing was gamma-delta T cells from blood. These receptors were taken from a pool of human donors (malaria-infected and uninfected, not separated).

This clone has at least ten counts. This likely came from a read error, as a far larger clone is one base away. Other DNA variants within this sample encode the same CDR3. V is TRDV2 and J is TRDJ1; D might be TRDD3 (6 bases). The J gene is absent in TCRdb and was assigned here via DNA matching to germline. The CDR3 is made up of 19 amino acids. CDR1 and CDR2 from the germline V gene are GEAIGNYY and EKD. V lost 0 bases and J lost 1, with 23 bases in between. CDR3 sequence (DNA): TGTGCCTGTGACACCTTCCCGGCTCTAGGGGATCCTTTCACCGATAAACTCATCTTT. Its translation is CACDTFPALGDPFTDKLIF.

This clone turned up a few times. TCRdb has a much larger clone's protein, which differs at residue 13 from the translation of this DNA, likely because of a read error; what is shown is the protein translated from the DNA. The chain carries TRDV1 and TRDJ1; 8 bases are a match to TRDD3. The CDR3 totals 20 residues. Unmatched junction bases numbered 16, after V lost 1 base and J lost 0 bases. Germline V gene lookup returns CDR1 TSWWSYY and CDR2 QGS. CDR3 bases: TGTGCTCTTGGGGAACATGGCTACTTGTACTGGGGGGTTCACACCGATAAACTCATCTTT. Its protein is CALGEHGYLYWGVHTDKLIF.

Note on this clone: The protein given by TCRdb reflects a much larger clone and differs at residue 3 from this DNA's translation, likely from a read error; the protein shown is the DNA's translation. The chain carries TRDV3 and TRDJ1, with 7 nucleotides matching TRDD3. Matching the DNA to germline supplied the J gene, which TCRdb does not give. There are 21 residues in the CDR3. The germline V gene has CDR1 TVYSNPD and CDR2 GDNSRS (reference sequence). The junction had 29 bases not matched to a gene; V was cut back by 4 bases and J by 0 bases. CDR3 in amino acids: CASSFIETAYIFWGDTDKLIF. DNA for the CDR3: TGTGCCTCTAGCTTTATAGAGACGGCCTACATCTTCTGGGGGGACACCGATAAACTCATCTTT. Full variable domain (rest looked up from reference TRDV3 and TRDJ1): CDKVTQSSPDQTVASGSEVVLLCTYDTVYSNPDLFWYRIRPDYSFQFVFYGDNSRSEGADFTQGRFSVKHILTQKAFHLVISPVRTEDSATYYCASSFIETAYIFWGDTDKLIFGKGTRVTVEP.

This clone was recorded a few times. This likely traces to a read error, being one base from a far larger clone. Other nucleotide sequences from this sample produce the same CDR3. The V call is TRDV1, the J call TRDJ1; 8 nucleotides agree with TRDD3. The J gene was not available in TCRdb and was assigned here by matching the DNA to germline segments. This CDR3 is 21 amino acids long. Germline CDR1 is TSWWSYY and CDR2 is QGS. CDR3 residues: CALGNWIGRLGEPLYTDKLIF. CDR3 DNA sequence: TGTGCTCTTGGGAACTGGATTGGGAGGCTGGGGGAACCCCTATACACTGATAAACTCATCTTT.

The chain joins TRDV1 to TRDJ1, with D tentatively TRDD2 (5 bases). Matching the DNA to germline supplied the J gene, which TCRdb does not give. V dropped 2 bases and J dropped 0 bases, with 25 bases sitting between them. CDR3 size: 20 residues. CDR1 TSWWSYY and CDR2 QGS come from the germline V gene. CDR3 in DNA: TGTGCTCTTGGGGAAAGGTCCGACAACCTACTCATAATAAACACCGATAAACTCATCTTT. This translates into CALGERSDNLLIINTDKLIF.

A remark on this clone: TCRdb's protein for this DNA is that of a much larger clone and differs from the translation at residue 9, likely a read error; the protein shown is the DNA translation. The chain combines TRDV1 with TRDJ1; 13 bases are shared with TRDD3. In the absence of a J gene in TCRdb, the DNA was matched to germline to assign it here. The CDR3 covers 25 residues. Germline values: CDR1 TSWWSYY, CDR2 QGS. The V segment lost 2 bases and the J segment 0 bases; nucleotides outside the gene matches: 27. CDR3: CALGEGSYSLSTYWGIRWYTDKLIF. CDR3 DNA: TGTGCTCTTGGGGAAGGTTCGTACTCCCTATCGACATACTGGGGGATACGCTGGTACACCGATAAACTCATCTTT.

In this sample, this clone turned up a few times. TCRdb has a much larger clone's protein, which differs at residue 8 from the translation of this DNA, likely because of a read error; what is shown is the protein translated from the DNA. The gene calls are TRDV1 and TRDJ1, with 13 positions matching TRDD3. Here the J gene was assigned by germline matching of the DNA, as TCRdb has none. Germline CDR1 and CDR2: TSWWSYY and QGS. V shed 2 bases, J shed 8 bases, and the junction held 20 bases outside the gene matches. The CDR3 is 20 residues long. CDR3 nucleotide sequence: TGTGCTCTTGGGGAAGGTTTCCCCCCGTCCCTACTGGGGGATACGGGCAAACTCATCTTT. Protein product: CALGEGFPPSLLGDTGKLIF.

A note on this clone: TCRdb has a much larger clone's protein, which differs at residue 18 from the translation of this DNA, likely because of a read error; what is shown is the protein translated from the DNA. The chain recombines TRDV1 with TRDJ1; the match to TRDD3 covers 13 bases. No J gene was available from TCRdb, and it was assigned here by a germline match of the DNA. This CDR3 has 21 residues. Per germline, CDR1 TSWWSYY and CDR2 QGS. The CDR3 reads CALGEQSYRVLGDTRIDRLIF. The CDR3 DNA follows: TGTGCTCTTGGGGAACAATCCTACCGAGTACTGGGGGATACGCGTATCGATAGACTCATCTTT.

Turning to this clone: TCRdb has a much larger clone's protein, which differs at residue 7 from the translation of this DNA, likely because of a read error; what is shown is the protein translated from the DNA. The chain recombines TRDV1 with TRDJ1, with TRDD3 matching 9 bases. The J gene is absent in TCRdb and was assigned here via DNA matching to germline. The CDR3 runs 17 residues. Germline loops: CDR1 TSWWSYY, CDR2 QGS. V shed 0 bases, J shed 10 bases, and the junction held 15 bases outside the gene matches. The CDR3 is CALGELLKYWGRKGLIF. DNA for the CDR3: TGTGCTCTTGGGGAACTTCTGAAGTACTGGGGGAGAAAGGGACTCATCTTT.

This clone appeared a few times. The mismatch at residue 17 between this DNA's translation and the TCRdb protein of a much larger clone likely reflects a read error; the protein shown is translated from the DNA. The same CDR3 also results from other DNA sequences found in this sample. The gene calls are TRDV1 and TRDJ1; 12 bases are a match to TRDD3. As TCRdb names no J gene, one was assigned here on the basis of a DNA match to germline. The CDR3 covers 21 residues. CDR1 and CDR2 from the germline V gene are TSWWSYY and QGS. The CDR3 loop reads CALGVARGWGIRILYTEKLIF. The CDR3 nucleotides are TGTGCTCTTGGAGTTGCCAGAGGCTGGGGGATACGAATCCTATACACCGAAAAACTCATCTTT.

This clone showed up many times. This probably arose from a read error, given a far larger clone one base away. Other DNA sequences in this sample translate to the same CDR3. The V and J genes are TRDV1 and TRDJ1, with a tentative D call TRDD3 (6 bases). Germline V gene lookup returns CDR1 TSWWSYY and CDR2 QGS. CDR3 size: 19 residues. CDR3 in DNA: TGTGCTCTCGGGGAACTAGGATTCTCTACCCATTACTGGGTGAATAAACTCATCTTT. Translation: CALGELGFSTHYWVNKLIF.

Details on this clone: A far larger clone is only one base removed, so a read error is likely. The sample carries other DNA sequences with the same CDR3. The V call is TRAV38-2/DV8, the J call TRDJ1; D is possibly TRDD3 (5 bases). The J gene, missing from TCRdb, was assigned here through DNA to germline matching. Germline V gene data show CDR1 as TSESDYY and CDR2 as QEAYKQQN. Deletions cut 7 bases from V and 4 bases from J, with 26 bases between. The CDR3 totals 17 residues. CDR3 nucleotide sequence: TGTGCTTATGGAACTCCCACGAGCCTGGGAGGGGGCGATAAACTCATCTTT. It codes for CAYGTPTSLGGGDKLIF.

This clone was found many times. A far larger clone lies a single base away; this is likely a read error. The sample holds other DNA sequences that translate to the same CDR3. The chain has TRDV3 and TRDJ1; 13 bases agree with TRDD3. Germline lookup yields CDR1 TVYSNPD and CDR2 GDNSRS (reference sequence). V lost 2 bases to trimming and J lost 0 bases; unmatched junction nucleotides: 24. This CDR3 is 22 amino acids long. In nucleotides, the CDR3 is TGTGCCTTTTCCTCCTACGGCACCTTACTGGGGGATACGGTACCTCACACCGATAAACTCATCTTT. Protein: CAFSSYGTLLGDTVPHTDKLIF.

This clone was counted at least ten times. A far larger clone is a single base away, which makes a read error likely. Other DNA sequences in this sample translate to the same CDR3. The chain employs TRDV1 and TRDJ1; 10 bases align to TRDD3. The CDR3 extends over 20 amino acids. CDR1 is TSWWSYY and CDR2 is QGS in the germline V gene. CDR3 coding DNA: TGTGCCCTTGGGGAGGTCCTCCTACAACTGGGGGATTGGAACACCGATAAACTCATCTTT. It is translated as CALGEVLLQLGDWNTDKLIF.

Comment on this clone: A far larger clone is a single base away, which makes a read error likely. Other DNA sequences in the sample encode the same CDR3. CDR3 sequence: CALGENQFKYWGTPLYTDKLIF. The DNA for the CDR3 is TGTGCTCTTGGAGAAAACCAATTCAAGTACTGGGGGACACCTCTGTACACCGATAAACTCATCTTT. V and J are TRDV1 and TRDJ1, with TRDD3 identical over 9 bases. As TCRdb names no J gene, one was assigned here on the basis of a DNA match to germline. The V and J ends lost 6 bases and 0 bases, in that order; junction bases with no gene match: 26. CDR3 length equals 22 residues. CDR1 is TSWWSYY and CDR2 is QGS in the germline V gene.

Relative to its sample, this clone is large. CDR3 amino acids: CACDPLGSGRDKLIF. The CDR3 nucleotides read TGTGCCTGTGACCCCCTGGGGAGCGGACGCGATAAACTCATCTTT. V and J are TRDV2 and TRDJ1, with D possibly being TRDD3 (6 bases). This CDR3 is built from 15 residues. V was pared by 3 bases and J by 4 bases, with 17 bases between. Germline CDR1 reads GEAIGNYY; CDR2 reads EKD.